What follows are 20 T cell receptor beta chains derived from one specimen sequenced in a study of T cell responses to AZD1222 COVID-19 vaccine. Using immunoSEQ multiplex PCR, the repertoire was profiled, and TCRdb retains in-frame clones only, with some absent. This table has 180,000 or so clones, roughly nine tenths appearing once. The sequencing here drew on peripheral blood, taken on day 0 of AZD1222 vaccination. The receptors shown here come from an adult in good health.

The genes are TRBV14 and TRBJ1-2; TRBD1 might be the D (6 bases). The germline V gene has CDR1 SGHDN and CDR2 FVKESK. V lost 2 bases and J 3 bases, leaving 10 bases between the germline ends. The CDR3 has 14 amino acids. The CDR3 DNA follows: TGTGCCAGCAGCCAAAACAGGGCGGACTATGGCTACACCTTC. It specifies CASSQNRADYGYTF.

CDR3 DNA: TGTGCCAGCAGGGGGAAGCCACTGAACACTGAAGCTTTCTTT. This sequence encodes CASRGKPLNTEAFF. The chain recombines TRBV3-1 (or the pseudogene TRBV3-2) with TRBJ1-1; D remains ambiguous. V was cut by 6 bases and J by 0 bases, with 11 bases left in between. Germline CDR1 and CDR2: LGHDT and YNNKEL (reference sequence). The CDR3 consists of 14 residues.

V is TRBV6-5 and J is TRBJ1-1, with D possibly TRBD1 on 5 matching bases. The V gene lost 9 bases and the J gene lost 4 bases, with 9 bases spanning the gap. Germline CDR1 MNHEY, CDR2 SVGAGI. CDR3 length equals 11 residues. As DNA, the CDR3 is TGTGCCAGTAGAAGGGGCACTGAAGCTTTCTTT. It specifies CASRRGTEAFF.

This rearrangement joins TRBV11-2 to TRBJ2-7; 8 bases align to TRBD1. Germline V gene lookup returns CDR1 SGHAT and CDR2 FQNNGV. V shed 5 bases and J 2 bases; nucleotides not matched to a gene: 11. This CDR3 region has 16 residues. The CDR3 spells CASSARTGYVAYEQYF. The CDR3 DNA reads as TGTGCCAGCAGCGCCCGGACAGGGTATGTGGCCTACGAGCAGTACTTC.

The chain combines TRBV19 with TRBJ1-2; 8 positions match TRBD1. The CDR3 covers 15 residues. The ends lost 2 bases at V and 8 bases at J; junction bases unmatched: 10. Germline V lookup: CDR1 LNHDA, CDR2 SQIVND (reference sequence). The CDR3, as DNA: TGTGCCAGTAGTATACTCACAGGGGGACCTTCGGGCTACACCTTC. Protein product: CASSILTGGPSGYTF. Complete variable domain (other parts from reference TRBV19 and TRBJ1-2): DGGITQSPKYLFRKEGQNVTLSCEQNLNHDAMYWYRQDPGQGLRLIYYSQIVNDFQKGDIAEGYSVSREKKESFPLTVTSAQKNPTAFYLCASSILTGGPSGYTFGSGTRLTVV.

This chain joins TRBV6-2 or TRBV6-3 and TRBJ2-7; 16 positions agree with TRBD2. This CDR3 has 19 residues. Germline V gene lookup returns CDR1 MNHEY and CDR2 SVGEGT. V dropped 2 bases and J dropped 3; count of bases not matched to a gene: 10. CDR3 amino acids: CASSYGTSGRAGLVYEQYF. In DNA, the CDR3 is TGTGCCAGCAGTTACGGGACTAGCGGGAGGGCCGGTCTCGTCTACGAGCAGTACTTC.

The genes are TRBV6-5 and TRBJ1-1; no firm D call. Germline lookup yields CDR1 MNHEY and CDR2 SVGAGI. CDR3 length: 13 amino acids. With 2 bases removed from V and 1 base from J, the gap between germline ends came to 5 bases. The CDR3 coding sequence is TGTGCCAGCAGTTACACGAGGAACACTGAAGCTTTCTTT. Protein product: CASSYTRNTEAFF.

The chain combines TRBV18 with TRBJ1-4; a possible D gene is TRBD1 (5 bases). The CDR3 spans 13 residues. Trimming shortened V by 8 bases and J by 4 bases, and 11 bases separated the two germline ends. Germline loops: CDR1 KGHSH, CDR2 LQKENI. The CDR3 is CASRRGDNEKLFF. The CDR3 nucleotides read TGTGCCAGCCGAAGGGGAGATAATGAAAAACTGTTTTTT.

The chain employs TRBV2 and TRBJ1-4, with 9 bases fitting TRBD1. This CDR3 has 15 amino acids. The ends lost 10 bases at V and 0 bases at J; junction bases unmatched: 6. Germline V gene data show CDR1 as SNHLY and CDR2 as FYNNEI. As DNA, the CDR3 is TGTGCCATAATACAGGGGGCCACAACTAATGAAAAACTGTTTTTT. Its protein product is CAIIQGATTNEKLFF.

The chain combines TRBV9 with TRBJ1-6, with D possibly TRBD1 on 6 matching bases. This CDR3 region has 16 residues. The V and J ends lost 6 bases and 2 bases respectively, with 15 bases between them. Germline-derived CDR1 and CDR2 are SGDLS and YYNGEE. The CDR3 here is CASTLRDNPYNSPLHF. The CDR3, as DNA: TGTGCCAGCACCCTTCGGGACAACCCCTATAATTCACCCCTCCACTTT.

This clone was found once. The chain has TRBV18 and TRBJ1-1; 7 bases match TRBD1. This CDR3 has 19 residues. Germline CDR1 KGHSH, CDR2 LQKENI. The trim removed 3 bases at V and 5 bases at J, leaving 21 bases unmatched. CDR3 protein: CASSPRGGSVTGANTEAFF. CDR3 coding DNA: TGTGCCAGCTCACCCCGGGGGGGGAGCGTTACAGGGGCGAATACTGAAGCTTTCTTT.

V is TRBV6-5 and J is TRBJ2-7; 12 bases are a match to TRBD2. In germline, CDR1 is MNHEY, CDR2 SVGAGI. This CDR3 spans 15 amino acids. Trimming removed 7 bases from V and 2 bases from J; junction bases left unmatched: 6. This CDR3 reads CASTQLAGGPYEQYF. CDR3 DNA sequence: TGTGCCAGCACCCAGCTAGCGGGAGGGCCCTACGAGCAGTACTTC.

Notes on this clone: Other DNA sequences in the same sample also yield this CDR3. J is TRBJ1-1 and V is TRBV19; no definite D call. The CDR3 extends over 15 amino acids. The V and J ends lost 3 bases and 0 bases respectively, with 11 bases between them. Germline V gene lookup returns CDR1 LNHDA and CDR2 SQIVND (reference sequence). The CDR3 region is CASSIPGQMNTEAFF. DNA for the CDR3: TGTGCCAGTAGTATTCCCGGCCAGATGAACACTGAAGCTTTCTTT. The whole variable domain, filled in from reference TRBV19 and TRBJ1-1, reads DGGITQSPKYLFRKEGQNVTLSCEQNLNHDAMYWYRQDPGQGLRLIYYSQIVNDFQKGDIAEGYSVSREKKESFPLTVTSAQKNPTAFYLCASSIPGQMNTEAFFGQGTRLTVV.

This clone was recorded once. The gene calls are TRBV3-1 (or the pseudogene TRBV3-2) and TRBJ1-5; D ambiguous. This CDR3 is built from 15 residues. From germline, CDR1 is LGHDT and CDR2 YNNKEL (reference sequence). The V end was cut by 1 base, the J end by 1 base, with 8 bases between. DNA for the CDR3: TGTGCCAGCAGCCAAGTGGGAGGAAGCAATCAGCCCCAGCATTTT. It codes for CASSQVGGSNQPQHF.

This chain uses TRBV27 with TRBJ1-5; the match to TRBD1 covers 7 bases. This CDR3 contains 15 residues. Germline CDR1 is MNHEY and CDR2 is SMNVEV (reference sequence). J lost 5 bases, V lost 5 bases, and 9 bases had no gene match. This CDR3 is CASSVRQGLYQPQHF. CDR3 nucleotide sequence: TGTGCCAGCAGTGTCAGACAGGGTTTGTATCAGCCCCAGCATTTT.

This clone was observed once. This chain connects TRBV24-1 to TRBJ2-1; the match to TRBD2 covers 11 bases. V trimming: 4 bases; J trimming: 7 bases; junction bases outside the gene matches: 8. The germline V gene encodes CDR1 KGHDR and CDR2 SFDVKD. CDR3 length equals 16 residues. CDR3 nucleotides: TGTGCCACCAGTGACGCCGGACTAGCGGGTAAGAATGAGCAGTTCTTC. This gives the protein CATSDAGLAGKNEQFF.

This clone was seen once. This specimen includes other DNA sequences encoding the same CDR3. This chain connects TRBV6-5 to TRBJ1-1, with D maybe TRBD1 (5 bases). CDR1 and CDR2 from the germline V gene are MNHEY and SVGAGI. The CDR3 extends over 14 amino acids. Trimming stripped 3 bases from V and 1 base from J, with 9 bases between. CDR3 in amino acids: CASSYGRENTEAFF. For the CDR3, the DNA is TGTGCCAGCAGTTATGGCAGGGAGAACACTGAAGCTTTCTTT.

V gene TRBV5-6 combines with J gene TRBJ2-1; perhaps TRBD2 as D (5 bases). Trimming pared 4 bases from V and 0 bases from J, leaving 14 bases between. CDR1 SGHDT and CDR2 YYEEEE come from the germline V gene. CDR3 length equals 16 residues. The CDR3 is CASSTPAGSSYNEQFF. CDR3 DNA sequence: TGTGCCAGCAGCACCCCGGCGGGTAGCTCCTACAATGAGCAGTTCTTC.

The rearrangement uses TRBV5-1 and TRBJ1-5; 9 nucleotides line up with TRBD1. The CDR3 contains 15 residues. V lost 0 bases to trimming and J lost 3 bases; unmatched junction nucleotides: 1. Germline V gene lookup returns CDR1 SGHRS and CDR2 YFSETQ. The CDR3 coding sequence is TGCGCCAGCAGCTTGGGGACAGGGGACAATCAGCCCCAGCATTTT. This gives the protein CASSLGTGDNQPQHF.

This chain connects TRBV6-2 or TRBV6-3 to TRBJ2-5, with 8 bases fitting TRBD1. The CDR3 totals 14 residues. The V segment lost 4 bases and the J segment 4 bases; nucleotides outside the gene matches: 5. Germline V gene data show CDR1 as MNHEY and CDR2 as SVGEGT. CDR3 nucleotide sequence: TGTGCCAGCAGTTCAGGGGGCGCCGGAGAGACCCAGTACTTC. It specifies CASSSGGAGETQYF.